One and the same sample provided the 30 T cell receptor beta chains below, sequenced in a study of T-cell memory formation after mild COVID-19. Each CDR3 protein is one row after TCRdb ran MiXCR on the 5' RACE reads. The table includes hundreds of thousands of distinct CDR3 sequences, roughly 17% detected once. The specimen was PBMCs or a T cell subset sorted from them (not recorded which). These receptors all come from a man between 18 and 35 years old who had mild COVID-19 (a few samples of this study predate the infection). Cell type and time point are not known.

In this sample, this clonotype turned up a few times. CDR3 protein: CASSLGGGKAYEQYF. The CDR3 region has the DNA TGTGCCAGCAGCTTGGGCGGGGGGAAAGCCTACGAGCAGTACTTC. The J gene is TRBJ2-7, the V gene TRBV7-3, with 8 bases fitting TRBD2. Germline CDR1 SGHTA, CDR2 FQGTGA. The junction had 6 bases not matched to a gene; V was cut back by 3 bases and J by 2 bases. There are 15 residues in the CDR3.

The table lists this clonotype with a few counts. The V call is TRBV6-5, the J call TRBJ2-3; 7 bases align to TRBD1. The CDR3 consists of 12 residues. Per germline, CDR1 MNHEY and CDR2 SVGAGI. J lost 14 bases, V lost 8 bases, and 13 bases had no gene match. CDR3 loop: CASAPGTVRLYF. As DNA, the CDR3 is TGTGCCAGCGCTCCGGGGACAGTACGTTTGTATTTT.

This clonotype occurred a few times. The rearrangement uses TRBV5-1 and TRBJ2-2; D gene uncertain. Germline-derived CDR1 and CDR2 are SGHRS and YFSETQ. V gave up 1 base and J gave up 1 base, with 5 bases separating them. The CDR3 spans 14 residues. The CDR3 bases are TGCGCCAGCAGCTTGTCACAGAACACCGGGGAGCTGTTTTTT. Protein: CASSLSQNTGELFF.

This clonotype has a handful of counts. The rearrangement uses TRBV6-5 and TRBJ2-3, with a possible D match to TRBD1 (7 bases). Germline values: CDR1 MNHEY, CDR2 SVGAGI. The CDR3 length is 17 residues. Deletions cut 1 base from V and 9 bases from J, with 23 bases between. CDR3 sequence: CASSYFPQGGKSITQYF. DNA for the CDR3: TGTGCCAGCAGTTACTTCCCCCAGGGGGGTAAATCGATAACGCAGTATTTT.

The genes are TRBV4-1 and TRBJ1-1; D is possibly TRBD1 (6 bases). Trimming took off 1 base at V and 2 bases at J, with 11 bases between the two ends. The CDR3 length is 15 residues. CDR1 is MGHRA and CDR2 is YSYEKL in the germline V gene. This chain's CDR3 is CASSQGQGLNTEAFF. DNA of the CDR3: TGCGCCAGCAGCCAAGGCCAGGGGCTTAACACTGAAGCTTTCTTT.

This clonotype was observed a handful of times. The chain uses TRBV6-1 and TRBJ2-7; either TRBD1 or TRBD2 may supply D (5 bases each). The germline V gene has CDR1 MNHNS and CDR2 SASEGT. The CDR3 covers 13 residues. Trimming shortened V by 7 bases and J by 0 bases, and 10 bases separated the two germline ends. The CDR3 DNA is TGTGCCAGCACCAGGGAGAGCTCCTACGAGCAGTACGTC. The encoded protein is CASTRESSYEQYV.

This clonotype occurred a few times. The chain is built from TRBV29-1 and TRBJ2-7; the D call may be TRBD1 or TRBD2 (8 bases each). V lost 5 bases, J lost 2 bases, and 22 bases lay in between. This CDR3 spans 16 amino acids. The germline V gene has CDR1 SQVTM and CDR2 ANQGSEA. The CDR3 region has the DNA TGCAGCGTTCAGTTTCGGACAGGGACTAGAACCTACGAGCAGTACTTC. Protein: CSVQFRTGTRTYEQYF.

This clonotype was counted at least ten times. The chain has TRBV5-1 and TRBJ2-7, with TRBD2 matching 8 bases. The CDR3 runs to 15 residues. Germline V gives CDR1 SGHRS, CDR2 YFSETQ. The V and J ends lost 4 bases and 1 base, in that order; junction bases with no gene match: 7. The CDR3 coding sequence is TGCGCCAGCAGCAGGGGACTAGTGGGATCCTACGAGCAGTACTTC. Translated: CASSRGLVGSYEQYF.

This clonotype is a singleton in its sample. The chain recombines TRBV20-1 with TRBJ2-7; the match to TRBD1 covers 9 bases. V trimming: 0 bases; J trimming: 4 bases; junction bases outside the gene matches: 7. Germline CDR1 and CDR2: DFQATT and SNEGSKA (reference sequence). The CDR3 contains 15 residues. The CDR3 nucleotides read TGCAGTGCTAGAGAACACAGGGGGCTCGGATACGAGCAGTACTTC. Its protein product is CSAREHRGLGYEQYF.

The DNA of the CDR3 is TGTGCCAGCAGCCCCCGGGGGGGGCCGTACCAAGAGACCCAGTACTTC. Translating gives CASSPRGGPYQETQYF. The chain couples TRBV7-3 to TRBJ2-5, with 8 nucleotides matching TRBD2. V shed 5 bases, J shed 0 bases, and the junction held 8 bases outside the gene matches. CDR1 is SGHTA, CDR2 FQGTGA, per germline. This CDR3 region has 16 residues.

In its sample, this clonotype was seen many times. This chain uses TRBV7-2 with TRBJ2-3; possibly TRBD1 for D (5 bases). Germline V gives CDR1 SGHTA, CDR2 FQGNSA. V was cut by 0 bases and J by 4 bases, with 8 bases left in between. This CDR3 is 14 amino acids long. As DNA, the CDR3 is TGTGCCAGCAGCTTAGCGCTGGGGCCAGATACGCAGTATTTT. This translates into CASSLALGPDTQYF.

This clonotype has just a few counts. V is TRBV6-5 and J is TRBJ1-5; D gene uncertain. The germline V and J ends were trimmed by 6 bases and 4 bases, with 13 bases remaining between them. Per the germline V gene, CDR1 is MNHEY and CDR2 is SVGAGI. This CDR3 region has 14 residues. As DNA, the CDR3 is TGTGCCAGCAGGCCGGGCCTCGTGAATCAGCCCCAGCATTTT. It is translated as CASRPGLVNQPQHF.

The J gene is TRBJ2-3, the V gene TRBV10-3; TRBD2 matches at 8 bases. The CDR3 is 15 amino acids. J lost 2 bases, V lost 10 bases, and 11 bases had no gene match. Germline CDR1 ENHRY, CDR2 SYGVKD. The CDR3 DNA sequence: TGTGCCACCTCCGCACGTAGCGGGGACACAGATACGCAGTATTTT. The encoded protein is CATSARSGDTDTQYF.

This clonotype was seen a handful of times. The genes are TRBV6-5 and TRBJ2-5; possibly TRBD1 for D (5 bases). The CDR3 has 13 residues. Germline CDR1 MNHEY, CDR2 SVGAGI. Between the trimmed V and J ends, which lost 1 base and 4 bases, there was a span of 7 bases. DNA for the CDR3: TGTGCCAGCAGTTACTACCAGGGAGAGACCCAGTACTTC. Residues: CASSYYQGETQYF.

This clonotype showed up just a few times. The CDR3 loop reads CASSHGGGAISNEQFF. The CDR3 DNA follows: TGCGCCAGCAGCCATGGCGGGGGGGCGATCTCCAATGAGCAGTTCTTC. V and J are TRBV4-3 and TRBJ2-1; 9 bases align to TRBD2. The J segment lost 6 bases and the V segment lost 3 bases, leaving 9 bases of the junction unmatched. The CDR3 loop spans 16 amino acids. The germline gives CDR1 LGHNA, CDR2 YSLEER.

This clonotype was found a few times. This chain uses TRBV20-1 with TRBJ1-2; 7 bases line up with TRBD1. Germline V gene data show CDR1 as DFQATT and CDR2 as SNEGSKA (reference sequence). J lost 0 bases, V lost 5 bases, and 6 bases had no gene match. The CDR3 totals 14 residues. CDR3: CSARLQGSNYGYTF. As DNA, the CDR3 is TGCAGTGCTCGCCTACAGGGGTCTAACTATGGCTACACCTTC.

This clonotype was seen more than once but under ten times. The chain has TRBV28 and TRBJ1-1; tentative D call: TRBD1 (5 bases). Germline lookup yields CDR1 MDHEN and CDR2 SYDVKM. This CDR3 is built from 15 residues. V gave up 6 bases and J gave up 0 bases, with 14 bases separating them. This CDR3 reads CASRGPGGLNTEAFF. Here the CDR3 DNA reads TGTGCCAGCAGGGGACCGGGGGGACTGAACACTGAAGCTTTCTTT.

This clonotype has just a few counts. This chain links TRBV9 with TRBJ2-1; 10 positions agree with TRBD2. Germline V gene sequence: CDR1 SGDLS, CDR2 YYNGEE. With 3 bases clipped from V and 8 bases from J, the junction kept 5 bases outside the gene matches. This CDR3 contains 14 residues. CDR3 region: CASSEAGGLDEQFF. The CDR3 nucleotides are TGTGCCAGCAGCGAAGCGGGGGGGCTTGATGAGCAGTTCTTC.

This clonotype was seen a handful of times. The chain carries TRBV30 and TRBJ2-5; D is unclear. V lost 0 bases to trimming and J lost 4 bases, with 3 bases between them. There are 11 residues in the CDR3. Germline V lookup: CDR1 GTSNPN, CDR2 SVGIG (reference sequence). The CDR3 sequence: CAWSVGETQYF. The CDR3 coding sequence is TGTGCCTGGAGTGTAGGAGAGACCCAGTACTTC.

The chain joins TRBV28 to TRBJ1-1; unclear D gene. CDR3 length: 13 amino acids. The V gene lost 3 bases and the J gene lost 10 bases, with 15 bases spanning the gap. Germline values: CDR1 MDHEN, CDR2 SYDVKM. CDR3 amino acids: CASSFDGIWGAFF. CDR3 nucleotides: TGTGCCAGCAGTTTTGACGGCATTTGGGGAGCTTTCTTT. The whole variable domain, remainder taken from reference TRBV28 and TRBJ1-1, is DVKVTQSSRYLVKRTGEKVFLECVQDMDHENMFWYRQDPGLGLRLIYFSYDVKMKEKGDIPEGYSVSREKKERFSLILESASTNQTSMYLCASSFDGIWGAFFGQGTRLTVV.

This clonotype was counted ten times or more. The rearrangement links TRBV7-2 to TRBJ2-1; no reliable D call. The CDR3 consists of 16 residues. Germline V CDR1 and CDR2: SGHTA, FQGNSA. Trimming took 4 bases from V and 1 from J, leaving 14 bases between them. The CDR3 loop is CASSSLVRVSYNEQFF. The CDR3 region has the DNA TGTGCCAGCAGCTCTTTGGTGCGCGTGTCCTACAATGAGCAGTTCTTC.

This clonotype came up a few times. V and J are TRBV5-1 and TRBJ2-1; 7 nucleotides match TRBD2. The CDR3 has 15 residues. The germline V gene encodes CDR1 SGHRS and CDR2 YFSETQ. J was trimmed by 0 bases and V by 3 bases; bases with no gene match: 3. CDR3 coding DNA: TGCGCCAGCAGCTCACTAGCGTCCTCCTACAATGAGCAGTTCTTC. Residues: CASSSLASSYNEQFF.

The CDR3 sequence is CASSQWGGQPQHF. The CDR3 DNA sequence: TGTGCCAGCAGCCAATGGGGGGGTCAGCCCCAGCATTTT. This chain uses TRBV14 with TRBJ1-5, with D perhaps TRBD1 (5 bases). The V end was cut by 2 bases, the J end by 6 bases, with 8 bases between. The CDR3 has 13 amino acids. The germline gives CDR1 SGHDN, CDR2 FVKESK.

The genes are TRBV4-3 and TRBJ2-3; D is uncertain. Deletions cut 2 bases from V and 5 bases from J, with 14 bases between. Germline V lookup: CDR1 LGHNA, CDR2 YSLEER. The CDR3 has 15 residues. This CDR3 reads CASSQSWQNRDTQYF. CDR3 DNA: TGCGCCAGCAGCCAATCCTGGCAGAACCGAGATACGCAGTATTTT.

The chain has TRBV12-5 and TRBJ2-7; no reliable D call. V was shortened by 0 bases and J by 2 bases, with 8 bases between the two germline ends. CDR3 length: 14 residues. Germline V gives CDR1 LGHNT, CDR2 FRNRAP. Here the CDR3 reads CASGLVSYPYEQYF. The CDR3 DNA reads TGTGCTAGTGGTTTGGTATCTTACCCCTACGAGCAGTACTTC.

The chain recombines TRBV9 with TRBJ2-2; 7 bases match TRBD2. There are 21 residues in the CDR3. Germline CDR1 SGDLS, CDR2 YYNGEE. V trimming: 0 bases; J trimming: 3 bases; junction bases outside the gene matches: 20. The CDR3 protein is CASSVALRPFELGRDTGELFF. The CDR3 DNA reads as TGTGCCAGCAGCGTAGCCTTGCGACCTTTCGAATTGGGGAGGGACACCGGGGAGCTGTTTTTT.

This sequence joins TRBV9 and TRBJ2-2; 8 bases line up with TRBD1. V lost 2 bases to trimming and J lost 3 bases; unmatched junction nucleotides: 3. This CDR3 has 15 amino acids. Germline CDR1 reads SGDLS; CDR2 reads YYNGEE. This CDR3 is CASSVRGHDTGELFF. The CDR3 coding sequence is TGTGCCAGCAGCGTCAGGGGGCATGACACCGGGGAGCTGTTTTTT.

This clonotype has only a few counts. The CDR3 DNA reads as TGTGCCAGCAGTTCCCCCGGGACTGGCTCCTACGAGCAGTACGTC. Translated: CASSSPGTGSYEQYV. The V gene is TRBV28, the J gene TRBJ2-7; tentatively, D is TRBD2 (6 bases). CDR1 is MDHEN, CDR2 SYDVKM, per germline. The length of the CDR3 is 15 residues. V dropped 4 bases and J dropped 0 bases, with 13 bases sitting between them.

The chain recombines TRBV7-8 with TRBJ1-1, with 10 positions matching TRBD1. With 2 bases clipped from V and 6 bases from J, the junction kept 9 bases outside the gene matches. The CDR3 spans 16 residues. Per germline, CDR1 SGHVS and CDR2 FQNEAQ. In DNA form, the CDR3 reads TGTGCCAGCAGCTTAAGGGACAGGGGTTTCTCCGCTGAAGCTTTCTTT. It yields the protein CASSLRDRGFSAEAFF.

The CDR3 DNA reads TGCAGCGTCACCGGGATGGCCTTATATGAGCAGTTCTTC. It codes for CSVTGMALYEQFF. The chain recombines TRBV29-1 with TRBJ2-1, with a tentative D call TRBD2 (5 bases). Germline V gene sequence: CDR1 SQVTM, CDR2 ANQGSEA. The CDR3 runs 13 residues. Trimming stripped 6 bases from V and 8 bases from J, with 17 bases between.